Listed here are 17 T cell receptor beta chains from one sample, sequenced in a study of blood T cell repertoires in COVID-19. Libraries were prepared by immunoSEQ multiplex PCR; TCRdb keeps only in-frame clonotypes and omits some of them. The sample contains under 300,000 clones, about 85% of which appear only once. Material for sequencing was PBMCs or T cells enriched from blood (not recorded which). These TCRs come from a woman in her fifties or sixties who had been exposed to COVID-19.

V usage is TRBV25-1 and J usage is TRBJ1-2; the match to TRBD1 covers 9 bases. Germline V gives CDR1 MGHDK, CDR2 SYGVNS. This CDR3 region has 17 residues. J gave up 7 bases and V 5 bases, and 17 bases lay outside the gene matches. The CDR3 is CASSPQARQGVGSGYTF. Here the CDR3 DNA reads TGTGCCAGCAGTCCCCAAGCCCGACAGGGGGTCGGCTCTGGCTACACCTTC.

The genes are TRBV21-1 and TRBJ1-2. TRBV21-1 is described as a pseudogene. The CDR3 contains 16 residues. The CDR3 region has the DNA TGTGCCAGCAGCAAAGTGCCCGCTCCAGACTTCTATGGCTACACCTTC. It specifies CASSKVPAPDFYGYTF.

The genes are TRBV21-1 and TRBJ2-4; the table's TRBD1 call for D was not verified on the DNA. TRBV21-1 is described as a pseudogene. CDR3 size: 16 residues. This CDR3 reads CASSKGSGDTKNIQYF. As DNA, the CDR3 is TGTGCCAGCAGCAAAGGCTCTGGGGACACCAAAAACATTCAGTACTTC.

The chain combines TRBV5-1 with TRBJ1-2, with 9 bases identical to TRBD1. From germline, CDR1 is SGHRS and CDR2 YFSETQ. CDR3 length: 16 amino acids. The V segment lost 2 bases and the J segment 7 bases; nucleotides outside the gene matches: 12. CDR3 in amino acids: CASSLANVGQGSGYTF. CDR3 in DNA: TGCGCCAGCAGCTTAGCAAACGTGGGACAGGGTAGTGGCTACACCTTC.

This chain connects TRBV7-2 to TRBJ1-6; the D gene is possibly TRBD1 (5 bases). V was trimmed by 5 bases and J by 10 bases, leaving 18 bases between them. Germline values: CDR1 SGHTA, CDR2 FQGNSA. This CDR3 region has 15 residues. The CDR3, as DNA: TGTGCCAGCAGCCCCCCCTCCAGGGCCGGGTCACCCCTCCACTTT. Its translation is CASSPPSRAGSPLHF.

The chain combines TRBV9 with TRBJ1-4; the match to TRBD1 covers 7 bases. Germline CDR1 reads SGDLS; CDR2 reads YYNGEE. With 4 bases clipped from V and 8 bases from J, the junction kept 11 bases outside the gene matches. The CDR3 has 15 residues. The CDR3 here is CASSLGAGDSEKLFF. The CDR3 DNA reads TGTGCCAGCAGCCTTGGAGCGGGGGACAGCGAAAAACTGTTTTTT.

The chain's CDR3 is CATGTGPYNEQFF. DNA of the CDR3: TGTGCCACCGGGACAGGGCCCTACAATGAGCAGTTCTTC. The chain joins TRBV27 to TRBJ2-1; 9 bases are shared with TRBD1. The CDR3 is 13 amino acids. Trimming at V came to 10 bases and at J to 2 bases, leaving 3 bases not matched to a gene. In germline, CDR1 is MNHEY, CDR2 SMNVEV (reference sequence).

This clone was counted only a few times. This chain links TRBV19 with TRBJ2-5; 8 bases agree with TRBD2. Germline loops: CDR1 LNHDA, CDR2 SQIVND (reference sequence). The junction had 11 bases not matched to a gene; V was cut back by 2 bases and J by 0 bases. This CDR3 has 18 residues. CDR3 nucleotide sequence: TGTGCCAGTAGTATACAAGGGCGGGGGGTCAAGTACCAAGAGACCCAGTACTTC. Translated, it gives CASSIQGRGVKYQETQYF. Using reference TRBV19 and TRBJ2-5 for the parts outside the CDR3, the full variable domain is DGGITQSPKYLFRKEGQNVTLSCEQNLNHDAMYWYRQDPGQGLRLIYYSQIVNDFQKGDIAEGYSVSREKKESFPLTVTSAQKNPTAFYLCASSIQGRGVKYQETQYFGPGTRLLVL.

The CDR3 region has the DNA TGCAGCGTTGCGTATGGGACAGGGGATAACAATGAGCAGTTCTTC. It is translated as CSVAYGTGDNNEQFF. The chain recombines TRBV29-1 with TRBJ2-1, with 10 positions matching TRBD1. V gave up 4 bases and J gave up 5 bases; unmatched junction bases: 8. CDR3 length: 15 residues. Germline assignment: CDR1 SQVTM and CDR2 ANQGSEA.

The table lists this clone with a count of one. The CDR3 DNA follows: TGTGCCAGCAGGACTATTCCCGGGGCTGAAGCTTTCTTT. This translates into CASRTIPGAEAFF. The chain has TRBV7-9 and TRBJ1-1; D gene ambiguous. Germline CDR1 is SEHNR and CDR2 is FQNEAQ (reference sequence). With 6 bases removed from V and 6 bases from J, the gap between germline ends came to 14 bases. This CDR3 spans 13 amino acids.

This clone appeared once. The chain combines TRBV19 with TRBJ1-1, with 7 nucleotides matching TRBD1. Per the germline V gene, CDR1 is LNHDA and CDR2 is SQIVND (reference sequence). The V and J ends lost 7 bases and 7 bases, in that order; junction bases with no gene match: 12. CDR3 length: 14 amino acids. Here the CDR3 DNA reads TGTGCCAGTAATGCCCAGGGGGTCGGTGGTGAAGCTTTCTTT. This encodes CASNAQGVGGEAFF.

This clone was counted a single time. The chain is built from TRBV27 and TRBJ1-1; a weak D match, TRBD1 (6 bases). V shed 5 bases and J shed 8 bases, with 18 bases lying between them. Per the germline V gene, CDR1 is MNHEY and CDR2 is SMNVEV (reference sequence). This CDR3 contains 14 residues. The CDR3 loop reads CASSPMGTTGEAFF. The CDR3 coding sequence is TGTGCCAGCAGTCCTATGGGGACGACAGGAGAAGCTTTCTTT.

The genes are TRBV12-3 or TRBV12-4 and TRBJ1-1, with D possibly being TRBD1 (5 bases). The CDR3 length is 13 residues. V was shortened by 6 bases and J by 5 bases, with 13 bases between the two germline ends. The CDR3 spells CASSPVAGTEAFF. The CDR3 nucleotides read TGTGCCAGCAGCCCAGTGGCAGGGACTGAAGCTTTCTTT.

This chain links TRBV27 with TRBJ1-2; 10 positions match TRBD1. CDR1 is MNHEY, CDR2 SMNVEV, per germline (reference sequence). CDR3 length: 15 residues. Trimming took 7 bases from V and 6 from J; bases not matched to a gene: 11. This CDR3 is CASKGQGDWWHGYTF. Written as DNA, the CDR3 is TGTGCCAGCAAAGGACAGGGGGATTGGTGGCATGGCTACACCTTC.

The chain joins TRBV29-1 to TRBJ1-2, with a weak D call TRBD1 (6 bases). Germline CDR1 SQVTM, CDR2 ANQGSEA. V lost 6 bases, J lost 7 bases, and 9 bases lay in between. The CDR3 is 10 residues long. The DNA for the CDR3 is TGCAGCGTCGGGACAACTGGCTACACCTTC. It translates to CSVGTTGYTF.

The chain carries TRBV6-5 and TRBJ1-6, with D possibly being TRBD1 (6 bases). With 8 bases removed from V and 6 bases from J, the gap between germline ends came to 14 bases. The CDR3 spans 14 residues. CDR1 MNHEY and CDR2 SVGAGI come from the germline V gene. This CDR3 is CASVRDTFNSPLHF. The CDR3 region has the DNA TGTGCCAGCGTTCGGGACACCTTTAATTCACCCCTCCACTTT.

The chain couples TRBV5-6 to TRBJ1-6; TRBD1 matches 8 bases. There are 15 residues in the CDR3. Germline V CDR1 and CDR2: SGHDT, YYEEEE. J gave up 7 bases and V 2 bases, and 5 bases lay outside the gene matches. The DNA of the CDR3 is TGTGCCAGCAGCTTCGGACAGGGACGGAATTCACCCCTCCACTTT. Protein sequence: CASSFGQGRNSPLHF.